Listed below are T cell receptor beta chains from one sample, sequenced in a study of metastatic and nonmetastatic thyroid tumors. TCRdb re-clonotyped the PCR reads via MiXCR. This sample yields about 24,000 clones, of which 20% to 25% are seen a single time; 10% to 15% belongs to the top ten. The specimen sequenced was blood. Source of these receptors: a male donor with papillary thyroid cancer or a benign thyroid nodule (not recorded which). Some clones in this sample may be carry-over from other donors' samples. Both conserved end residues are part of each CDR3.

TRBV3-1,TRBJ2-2,CASSQFTATGELFF
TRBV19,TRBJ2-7,CASSISPAYEQYF
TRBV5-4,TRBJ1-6,CASSFSQWPSSYNSPLHF
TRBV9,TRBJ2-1,CASSATGISHNEQFF
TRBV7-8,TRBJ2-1,CASSVRDGMGYEQFF
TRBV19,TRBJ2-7,CSSSGPCAPATIYYEQYF
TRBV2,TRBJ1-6,CASSGWNSPLHF
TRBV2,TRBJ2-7,CASSDPSGTHYYEQYF
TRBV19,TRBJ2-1,CASSISSGREIYNEQFF
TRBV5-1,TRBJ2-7,CASSLSGEQYF
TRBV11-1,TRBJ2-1,CASRSLPGLAAPILSYNEQFF
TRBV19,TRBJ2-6,CASSEGSGDNVVTF
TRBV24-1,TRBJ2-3,CATSEGLASITDTQYF